This T cell receptor beta chain is from a study of blood T cell repertoires in COVID-19. The participants were between about 18 and 90 years old and came from 20 to 30 US areas. Original processing notes: Using reference gene primer amplification, nucleated cell counts were estimated. Clones were sequenced by immunoSEQ multiplex PCR, and TCRdb holds only the in-frame ones, with some missing. V and J calls and clone size are those listed in that table; D and trimming were worked out from the DNA. The sample has more than 400,000 clones; approximately 90% are singletons. V lost 6 bases, J lost 5 bases, and 10 bases stayed unmatched. Germline CDR1 is SGHRS and CDR2 is YFSETQ. The CDR3 totals 15 residues.

The TCR was taken from a woman aged 18-29 years who had recovered from COVID-19. Sequencing was carried out using PBMCs or T cells enriched from blood (not recorded which). V gene TRBV5-1 combines with J gene TRBJ2-2; 7 positions match TRBD1. This CDR3 is CASKGQGDETGELFF. The CDR3 bases are TGCGCCAGCAAGGGGCAGGGGGATGAGACCGGGGAGCTGTTTTTT.